This T cell receptor (beta chain) was obtained from a study of blood T cell repertoires in COVID-19. Study overall: Sites across the United States, Italy and Spain contributed samples from acute and convalescent COVID-19. The cDNA or gDNA used as material had been derived from T cells, B-cell-depleted T cells, or PBMCs.

Trimming shortened V by 7 bases and J by 6 bases, and 7 bases separated the two germline ends. The CDR3 length is 10 residues. The V gene's germline CDR1 is SQVTM and CDR2 ANQGSEA. Original analysis: Reference gene primer amplification yielded estimated nucleated cell counts. Sequencing was performed with immunoSEQ multiplex PCR; in TCRdb, only in-frame clones are kept and a portion is missing. That table is the source of V, J and clone size, and D and trimming were worked out from the DNA. The sample holds about 62,000 clones, over 75% seen once. This clone was counted once. This clonotype originated in a human donor in a cohort sampled during active COVID-19. Sequencing input: peripheral blood. V gene TRBV29-1 combines with J gene TRBJ2-1; D perhaps matches TRBD2 (6 bases). This chain's CDR3 is CSGGANEQFF. The CDR3 DNA reads as TGCAGCGGCGGGGCCAATGAGCAGTTCTTC.